The clone carrying this TCR beta chain was recorded only once. CDR3 length: 15 residues. The germline V gene encodes CDR1 LGHNA and CDR2 YSLEER. The ends lost 0 bases at V and 4 bases at J; junction bases unmatched: 4. The entry originates in a study of blood T cell repertoires in COVID-19. Study information: Some COVID-19 samples were acute and others convalescent; all came from the United States, Italy and Spain. PBMCs, B-cell-depleted T cells, or T cells were the source of the cDNA or gDNA that made up the material.

Original processing notes: Reference gene primers were amplified, and this amplification served to estimate nucleated cell counts. The data were produced by immunoSEQ multiplex PCR, yet TCRdb's version contains in-frame clones alone and is incomplete. The V and J calls and clone size were taken over from that table, and D and trimming were inferred from the DNA. Counted here are 140,000 to 150,000 clones, 84% occurring once; the ten biggest clones make up 10%. V usage is TRBV4-3 and J usage is TRBJ2-3, with 7 bases aligning to TRBD2. The sequence was obtained from a man between 60 and 75 years old with active or convalescent COVID-19. What was sequenced was peripheral blood. The chain's CDR3 is CASSQDRLAADTQYF. The CDR3 region has the DNA TGCGCCAGCAGCCAAGATCGGCTAGCGGCAGATACGCAGTATTTT.